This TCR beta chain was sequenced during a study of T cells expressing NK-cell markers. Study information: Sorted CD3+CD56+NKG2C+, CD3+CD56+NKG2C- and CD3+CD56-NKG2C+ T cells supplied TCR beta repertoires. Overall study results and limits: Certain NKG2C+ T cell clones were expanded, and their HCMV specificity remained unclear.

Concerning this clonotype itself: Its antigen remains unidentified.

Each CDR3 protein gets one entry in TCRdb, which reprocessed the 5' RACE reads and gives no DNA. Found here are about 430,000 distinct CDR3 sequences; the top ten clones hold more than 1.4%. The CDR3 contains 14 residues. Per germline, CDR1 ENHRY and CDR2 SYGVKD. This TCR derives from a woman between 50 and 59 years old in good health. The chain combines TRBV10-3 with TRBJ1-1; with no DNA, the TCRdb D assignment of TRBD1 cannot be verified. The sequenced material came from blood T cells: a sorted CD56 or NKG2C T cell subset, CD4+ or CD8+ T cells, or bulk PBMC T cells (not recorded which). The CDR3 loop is CAISVAGGHTEAFF.